Shown below are 31 T cell receptor beta chains from a single sample sequenced in a study of T cells in Graves' hyperthyroidism and ophthalmopathy. There were TCR beta CDR3 regions amplified from RNA transcripts. When the TCR CDR3 underwent first-round RT-PCR, the HTBI primer set was used. TCRdb processed the multiplex PCR reads anew with MiXCR; each CDR3 protein has one entry. This sample has a few hundred thousand distinct CDR3 sequences, with 15% to 20% found just once. The sample consisted of blood. These receptors all come from a woman under 30 with Graves' hyperthyroidism.

The chain combines TRBV6-2 or TRBV6-3 with TRBJ1-1; tentative D call: TRBD1 (5 bases). The CDR3 is 13 amino acids. Deletions cut 6 bases from V and 10 bases from J, with 18 bases between. Germline CDR1 and CDR2: MNHEY and SVGEGT. This CDR3 reads CASSIHRTKVAFF. CDR3 sequence (DNA): TGTGCCAGCAGCATTCACAGGACGAAGGTAGCTTTCTTT.

Points on this clonotype: One end of the junction does not line up with germline, which may come from a read error. The chain recombines TRBV6-1 with TRBJ2-2, with D unresolved. Looked up from germline, CDR1 is MNHNS and CDR2 is SASEGT. The CDR3 is 13 amino acids. The DNA for the CDR3 is TGTGCCAACAGTCGGCAGAACACCGGGGAGCTGTTTTTT. The encoded protein is CANSRQNTGELFF.

V usage is TRBV30 and J usage is TRBJ2-7; 8 bases map to TRBD1. Germline trimming cut 0 bases from V and 5 bases from J; bases unmatched to any gene: 3. Germline-derived CDR1 and CDR2 are GTSNPN and SVGIG (reference sequence). CDR3 size: 13 residues. The CDR3, as DNA: TGTGCCTGGAGTGTGGGACAGGCCGACGAGCAGTACTTC. Protein: CAWSVGQADEQYF.

This clonotype was counted at least ten times. The chain combines TRBV20-1 with TRBJ1-2; D not certain. Germline V lookup: CDR1 DFQATT, CDR2 SNEGSKA (reference sequence). With 8 bases removed from V and 1 base from J, the gap between germline ends came to 11 bases. The CDR3 has 12 amino acids. CDR3 residues: CSRLVLNYGYTF. CDR3 in DNA: TGCAGTCGTCTCGTTCTTAACTATGGCTACACCTTC.

This clonotype was counted only a few times. The chain links TRBV5-4 to TRBJ2-7; no clear D gene. Trimming cost V 0 bases and J 9 bases, with 16 bases left between them. The CDR3 has 14 residues. The germline V gene encodes CDR1 SGHNT and CDR2 YYREEE (reference sequence). CDR3 in amino acids: CASSLGFTESGQYF. Written as DNA, the CDR3 is TGTGCCAGCAGCTTGGGTTTTACGGAATCCGGGCAGTACTTC.

This clonotype was observed many times. This chain connects TRBV20-1 to TRBJ2-7, with TRBD1 identical over 7 bases. The CDR3 extends over 14 amino acids. Germline-derived CDR1 and CDR2 are DFQATT and SNEGSKA (reference sequence). The trim removed 3 bases at V and 0 bases at J, leaving 5 bases unmatched. The CDR3 region has the DNA TGCAGTGCTAGCTCGGGACAGAGCTCCTACGAGCAGTACTTC. Its translation is CSASSGQSSYEQYF.

In its sample, this clonotype was seen many times. V usage is TRBV15 and J usage is TRBJ2-5; D may match TRBD1 or TRBD2 (5 bases each). This CDR3 has 13 amino acids. In germline, CDR1 is LNHNV, CDR2 YYDKDF (reference sequence). The V end was cut by 5 bases, the J end by 4 bases, with 11 bases between. CDR3 in DNA: TGTGCCACCAGCGAGGGGCCAGCAGAGACCCAGTACTTC. This gives the protein CATSEGPAETQYF.

Many counts were recorded for this clonotype. The chain is built from TRBV27 and TRBJ1-2; TRBD1 matches at 10 bases. V trimming: 6 bases; J trimming: 5 bases; junction bases outside the gene matches: 9. CDR1 and CDR2 (germline): MNHEY, SMNVEV (reference sequence). The CDR3 totals 15 residues. The CDR3 region has the DNA TGTGCCAGCAGGAGCCCGGGACAGGGGCGTTATGGCTACACCTTC. Protein: CASRSPGQGRYGYTF.

The table lists this clonotype with many counts. CDR3 in amino acids: CASSRGGLNTGELFF. For the CDR3, the DNA is TGTGCCAGCAGTCGCGGGGGGCTGAACACCGGGGAGCTGTTTTTT. The chain employs TRBV11-3 and TRBJ2-2; 8 bases agree with TRBD2. With 6 bases clipped from V and 1 base from J, the junction kept 4 bases outside the gene matches. This CDR3 region has 15 residues. Germline V gene sequence: CDR1 SGHNT, CDR2 YENEEA.

In its sample, this clonotype was seen a few times. The chain couples TRBV14 to TRBJ1-2; D remains ambiguous. The V end was cut by 4 bases, the J end by 4 bases, with 10 bases between. The germline gives CDR1 SGHDN, CDR2 FVKESK. The CDR3 sequence is 13 residues long. CDR3 amino acids: CASSPLWGYGYTF. DNA of the CDR3: TGTGCCAGCAGCCCCCTGTGGGGCTATGGCTACACCTTC.

This clonotype occurred a few times. The chain combines TRBV18 with TRBJ1-1; D remains unclear. The germline gives CDR1 KGHSH, CDR2 LQKENI. Trimming shortened V by 1 base and J by 1 base, and 22 bases separated the two germline ends. This CDR3 spans 19 amino acids. CDR3 sequence reads: CASSPLRGGRTRWNTEAFF. The CDR3 bases are TGTGCCAGCTCACCACTCCGTGGTGGCAGAACCCGATGGAACACTGAAGCTTTCTTT. Full variable domain (rest looked up from reference TRBV18 and TRBJ1-1): NAGVMQNPRHLVRRRGQEARLRCSPMKGHSHVYWYRQLPEEGLKFMVYLQKENIIDESGMPKERFSAEFPKEGPSILRIQQVVRGDSAAYFCASSPLRGGRTRWNTEAFFGQGTRLTVV.

This clonotype has ten or more counts. The CDR3 sequence is CASSGSMGYGYTF. The CDR3 DNA reads TGTGCCAGCAGCGGGTCTATGGGGTATGGCTACACCTTC. V usage is TRBV9 and J usage is TRBJ1-2; D remains unclear. There are 13 residues in the CDR3. CDR1 is SGDLS, CDR2 YYNGEE, per germline. Trimming removed 3 bases at V and 5 bases at J, with 11 bases between.

In this sample, this clonotype turned up a few times. The chain carries TRBV18 and TRBJ2-7; a weak D match, TRBD1 (5 bases). Per germline, CDR1 KGHSH and CDR2 LQKENI. The CDR3 is 15 residues long. Trimming took off 6 bases at V and 2 bases at J, with 17 bases between the two ends. CDR3 in amino acids: CASSQPQGFTYEQYF. The DNA of the CDR3 is TGTGCCAGCTCCCAGCCCCAGGGCTTTACCTACGAGCAGTACTTC.

The DNA for the CDR3 is TGTGCCAGCAGCCCCGGACGGACCCAAGAGACCCAGTACTTC. The encoded protein is CASSPGRTQETQYF. This chain connects TRBV7-9 to TRBJ2-5; D uncertain. The germline CDR1 and CDR2 sequences are SEHNR and FQNEAQ (reference sequence). The germline V and J ends were trimmed by 5 bases and 1 base, with 11 bases remaining between them. The CDR3 extends over 14 amino acids.

This clonotype was seen many times. The gene calls are TRBV6-9 and TRBJ1-2; TRBD1 agrees at 7 bases. Germline CDR1 reads MNHGY; CDR2 reads SVAAGI. The ends lost 7 bases at V and 2 bases at J; junction bases unmatched: 13. There are 16 residues in the CDR3. CDR3 residues: CASTNTRMTGNYGYTF. The DNA for the CDR3 is TGTGCCAGCACCAACACCAGAATGACAGGGAACTATGGCTACACCTTC.

This clonotype showed up many times. The chain uses TRBV5-1 and TRBJ1-3; no definite D call. V was cut by 0 bases and J by 0 bases, with 7 bases left in between. Germline loops: CDR1 SGHRS, CDR2 YFSETQ. CDR3 length equals 15 residues. Here the CDR3 reads CASSLEGNSGNTIYF. CDR3 DNA: TGCGCCAGCAGCTTGGAGGGTAACTCTGGAAACACCATATATTTT.

The rearrangement uses TRBV12-3 or TRBV12-4 and TRBJ2-2; 8 bases line up with TRBD1. CDR3 size: 16 residues. Losses at the gene ends were 3 bases for V and 4 bases for J; bases not matched to a gene: 7. Written as DNA, the CDR3 is TGTGCCAGCAGTTTCACCAGGGGGCAGGGCACCGGGGAGCTGTTTTTT. Translating it yields CASSFTRGQGTGELFF.

This clonotype was detected many times. V gene TRBV6-1 combines with J gene TRBJ1-6; 8 positions match TRBD1. Per germline, CDR1 MNHNS and CDR2 SASEGT. CDR3 length equals 13 residues. Trimming cost V 8 bases and J 7 bases; bases outside gene matches: 4. The CDR3 DNA reads as TGTGCCAGCCTTGCAGGGGGCAATTCACCCCTCCACTTT. This gives the protein CASLAGGNSPLHF.

This clonotype was observed many times. This chain uses TRBV5-6 with TRBJ2-7; D gene unclear. V lost 0 bases, J lost 1 base, and 11 bases lay in between. CDR3 size: 15 residues. Germline V gives CDR1 SGHDT, CDR2 YYEEEE. The CDR3 reads CASSLVSARSYEQYF. The CDR3 DNA sequence: TGTGCCAGCAGCTTGGTTTCGGCCAGATCCTACGAGCAGTACTTC.

To note about this clonotype: The final CDR3 position lacks the conserved phenylalanine or tryptophan, pointing to a likely read error. The DNA is left out, because the CDR3 cannot be placed on it with certainty; the CDR3 is given as TCRdb lists it. This chain connects TRBV5-6 to TRBJ2-7; TRBD1, the D gene given by the table, was not confirmed from the DNA. The germline V gene has CDR1 SGHDT and CDR2 YYEEEE. The CDR3 spans 13 residues, counting both ends. The CDR3: CASSLTGFAETGL.

This clonotype was observed at least ten times. The chain employs TRBV11-2 and TRBJ1-1, with D perhaps matching TRBD1 (5 bases). Deletions cut 7 bases from V and 0 bases from J, with 15 bases between. There are 15 residues in the CDR3. CDR1 is SGHAT and CDR2 is FQNNGV in the germline V gene. The CDR3 here is CASNSLGAMNTEAFF. In DNA form, the CDR3 reads TGTGCCAGCAACTCGTTAGGGGCCATGAACACTGAAGCTTTCTTT.

This clonotype was detected only a few times. This rearrangement joins TRBV9 to TRBJ2-2; D is unclear. The CDR3 sequence is 17 residues long. V was pared by 0 bases and J by 0 bases, with 12 bases between. Germline CDR1 is SGDLS and CDR2 is YYNGEE. The chain's CDR3 is CASSVGAPLSNTGELFF. In nucleotides, the CDR3 is TGTGCCAGCAGCGTAGGAGCCCCTCTCTCGAACACCGGGGAGCTGTTTTTT.

This clonotype was counted at least ten times. The chain recombines TRBV7-8 with TRBJ2-7; TRBD1 agrees at 8 bases. V lost 1 base, J lost 6 bases, and 5 bases stayed unmatched. CDR3 length: 14 residues. Germline CDR1 SGHVS, CDR2 FQNEAQ. CDR3 in DNA: TGTGCCAGCAGCTTAGAGAGCAGGGGGCTCGAGCAGTACTTC. It yields the protein CASSLESRGLEQYF.

This sequence joins TRBV12-3 or TRBV12-4 and TRBJ1-3; no definite D call. The CDR3 consists of 14 residues. V lost 5 bases and J 4 bases, leaving 12 bases between the germline ends. The CDR3 bases are TGTGCCAGCAGTCCCTATACCGGAGGAAACACCATATATTTT. It specifies CASSPYTGGNTIYF.

The chain uses TRBV30 and TRBJ2-5; TRBD1 agrees at 12 bases. CDR3 size: 14 residues. Germline values: CDR1 GTSNPN, CDR2 SVGIG (reference sequence). V lost 4 bases to trimming and J lost 5 bases; unmatched junction nucleotides: 5. The CDR3: CAWNSGTGGETQYF. CDR3 sequence (DNA): TGTGCCTGGAATTCCGGGACAGGGGGCGAGACCCAGTACTTC.

This clonotype was counted ten times or more. V and J are TRBV7-8 and TRBJ1-2; D is perhaps TRBD1 (5 bases). V lost 0 bases and J 2 bases, leaving 16 bases between the germline ends. Per the germline V gene, CDR1 is SGHVS and CDR2 is FQNEAQ. The CDR3 has 17 amino acids. CDR3 amino acids: CASSLARAGIPNYGYTF. The CDR3 coding sequence is TGTGCCAGCAGCTTAGCCAGGGCGGGTATTCCCAACTATGGCTACACCTTC. The entire variable domain, with the rest obtained from reference TRBV7-8 and TRBJ1-2, is as follows: GAGVSQSPRYKVAKRGQDVALRCDPISGHVSLFWYQQALGQGPEFLTYFQNEAQLDKSGLPSDRFFAERPEGSVSTLKIQRTQQEDSAVYLCASSLARAGIPNYGYTFGSGTRLTVV.

This clonotype was recorded many times. The rearrangement uses TRBV20-1 and TRBJ2-5; D is uncertain. In germline, CDR1 is DFQATT, CDR2 SNEGSKA (reference sequence). V dropped 6 bases and J dropped 6 bases, with 8 bases sitting between them. The CDR3 loop spans 10 amino acids. CDR3 sequence reads: CSASSKTQYF. The CDR3 DNA sequence: TGCAGTGCGAGCTCCAAGACCCAGTACTTC.

The rearrangement uses TRBV2 and TRBJ1-2, with D perhaps TRBD1 (5 bases). Trimming took 4 bases from V and 8 from J, leaving 14 bases between them. Germline CDR1 is SNHLY and CDR2 is FYNNEI. This CDR3 region has 13 residues. The CDR3 DNA follows: TGTGCCAGCAGTGGCCTAAGGCGGGACGGCTACACCTTC. Amino acids: CASSGLRRDGYTF.

At least ten counts were recorded for this clonotype. The chain recombines TRBV29-1 with TRBJ1-1, with D tentatively TRBD1 (5 bases). CDR3 length: 13 amino acids. Trimming took 6 bases from V and 6 from J, leaving 17 bases between them. Germline V CDR1 and CDR2: SQVTM, ANQGSEA. Written as DNA, the CDR3 is TGCAGCGTGCAGGGACCCCTCGGCGCTGAAGCTTTCTTT. Protein sequence: CSVQGPLGAEAFF.

V gene TRBV6-5 combines with J gene TRBJ1-1; no firm D call. The CDR3 runs to 14 residues. Trimming took off 3 bases at V and 4 bases at J, with 12 bases between the two ends. Germline V CDR1 and CDR2: MNHEY, SVGAGI. CDR3 sequence (DNA): TGTGCCAGCAGTTATGTGGGTTTAGGCACTGAAGCTTTCTTT. Its protein product is CASSYVGLGTEAFF.

The chain has TRBV19 and TRBJ1-5, with TRBD1 identical over 8 bases. V trimming: 9 bases; J trimming: 5 bases; junction bases outside the gene matches: 18. CDR1 LNHDA and CDR2 SQIVND come from the germline V gene (reference sequence). The CDR3 contains 17 residues. The CDR3 region is CASRGPNRINLHQPQHF. For the CDR3, the DNA is TGTGCCAGCAGGGGGCCGAACAGAATCAACTTGCATCAGCCCCAGCATTTT.